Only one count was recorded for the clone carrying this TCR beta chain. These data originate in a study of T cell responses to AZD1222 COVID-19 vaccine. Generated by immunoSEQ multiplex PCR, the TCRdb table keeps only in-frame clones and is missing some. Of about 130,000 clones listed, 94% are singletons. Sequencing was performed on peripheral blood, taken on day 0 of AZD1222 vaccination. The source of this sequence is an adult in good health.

CDR3 region: CASSPTLRAEGKLFF. Here the CDR3 DNA reads TGTGCCAGTAGTCCTACCCTCCGGGCGGAAGGAAAACTGTTTTTT. This chain joins TRBV19 and TRBJ1-4; D is unclear. Trimming cost V 5 bases and J 10 bases, with 20 bases left between them. Germline V gene lookup returns CDR1 LNHDA and CDR2 SQIVND (reference sequence). The CDR3 is 15 amino acids.